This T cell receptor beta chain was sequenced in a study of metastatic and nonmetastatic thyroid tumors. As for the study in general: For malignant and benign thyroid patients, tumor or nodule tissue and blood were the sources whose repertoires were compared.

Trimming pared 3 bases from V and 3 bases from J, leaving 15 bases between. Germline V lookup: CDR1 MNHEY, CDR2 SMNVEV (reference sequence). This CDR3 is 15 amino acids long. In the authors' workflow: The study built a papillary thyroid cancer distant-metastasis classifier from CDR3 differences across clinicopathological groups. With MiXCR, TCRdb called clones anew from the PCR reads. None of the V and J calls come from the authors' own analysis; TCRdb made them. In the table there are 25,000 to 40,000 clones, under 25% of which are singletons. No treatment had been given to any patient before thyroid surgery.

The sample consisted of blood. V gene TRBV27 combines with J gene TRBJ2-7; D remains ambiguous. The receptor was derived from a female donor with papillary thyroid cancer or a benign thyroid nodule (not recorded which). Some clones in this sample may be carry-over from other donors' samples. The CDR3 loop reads CASSFGPKPIYEQYF. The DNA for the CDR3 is TGTGCCAGCAGTTTTGGCCCGAAGCCAATCTACGAGCAGTACTTC.